These T cell receptor beta chains were read from a single sample in a study of blood T cell repertoires in COVID-19. TCRdb's table, derived via immunoSEQ multiplex PCR, lists solely in-frame clones and lacks some. The sample consists of about 130,000 clones, 75% to 90% of them appearing once. Sequenced: peripheral blood. All receptors derive from a woman in her forties or fifties who had recovered from COVID-19. Each CDR3 is given with its conserved first and last residue. D genes are given only for firm matches. Only some rows state a clone size, as once, few, many or a class for expanded clones.

-	TRBV3-1/TRBV3-2	12	-	TRBJ2-2	TGTGCCAGCCGAAGGGGGACCGGGGAGCTGTTTTTT	CASRRGTGELFF
-	TRBV23-1	17	TRBD1	TRBJ1-1	TGCGCCAGCAGTCAGTCCCGGGACAGGGGACCGGGCACTGAAGCTTTCTTT	CASSQSRDRGPGTEAFF
-	TRBV5-1	15	-	TRBJ2-1	TGCGCCAGCAGCTTCGGGGGTCTGGGGAACAATGAGCAGTTCTTC	CASSFGGLGNNEQFF
-	TRBV12-3/TRBV12-4	13	-	TRBJ1-2	TGTGCCAGCGGCAAGGGACTGCACTATGGCTACACCTTC	CASGKGLHYGYTF
-	TRBV7-9	12	-	TRBJ1-1	TGTGCCAGCAGCTTAGTCCTTGGTCAGGCTTTCTTT	CASSLVLGQAFF
-	TRBV5-5	16	-	TRBJ1-3	TGTGCCAGCAGCTTGTCTGGACTTGTAGCTGGAAACACCATATATTTT	CASSLSGLVAGNTIYF
once	TRBV29-1	13	TRBD1	TRBJ1-1	TGCAGCACACGGACAGGGGGTGCCTCTGAAGCTTTCTTT	CSTRTGGASEAFF
-	TRBV11-2	13	TRBD2	TRBJ2-5	TGTGCCAGCAGCTTAATTAGCGGGAAGACCCAGTACTTC	CASSLISGKTQYF
-	TRBV2	15	-	TRBJ2-6	TGTGCCAGCGGACCAGGGTCCGCTGGGGCCAACGTCCTGACTTTC	CASGPGSAGANVLTF
-	TRBV7-8	15	TRBD1	TRBJ1-2	TGTGCCAGCAGCCCACGGGACAGGGCTATCTATGGCTACACCTTC	CASSPRDRAIYGYTF
-	TRBV7-2	14	TRBD1	TRBJ2-7	TGTGCCAGCAGCTTAGGCCAGGGGGCCTACGAGCAGTACTTC	CASSLGQGAYEQYF
-	TRBV2	15	TRBD2	TRBJ2-5	TGTGCCAGCACACCCAGAGCGGGGGGGCTAGAGACCCAGTACTTC	CASTPRAGGLETQYF
-	TRBV2	11	-	TRBJ2-7	TGTGCCAGCAAAAAGGAGTTCGAGCAGTACTTC	CASKKEFEQYF
-	TRBV7-9	15	-	TRBJ2-7	TGTGCCAGCAGCCCAGACAGATTATCCTCCTACGAGCAGTACTTC	CASSPDRLSSYEQYF
-	TRBV6-6	14	TRBD1	TRBJ1-5	TGTGCCAGCAGTTACGGACAGGGCAATCAGCCCCAGCATTTT	CASSYGQGNQPQHF
-	TRBV10-2	11	TRBD1	TRBJ1-2	TGCGCCAGCAGCACAGGGGACGGCTACACCTTC	CASSTGDGYTF
-	TRBV18	15	-	TRBJ2-7	TGTGCCAGCTCACCAATGGACAGAAATACCTACGAGCAGTACTTC	CASSPMDRNTYEQYF
-	TRBV12-3/TRBV12-4	13	-	TRBJ1-1	TGTGCCAGCGTTGGCAGTTTGAACACTGAAGCTTTCTTT	CASVGSLNTEAFF
-	TRBV30	14	-	TRBJ1-1	TGTGCCTGGAACCGAGGACTGGGGATCCCTGAAGCTTTCTTT	CAWNRGLGIPEAFF
once	TRBV5-5	19	TRBD2	TRBJ2-7	TGTGCCAGCAGCTTGGTTCGTCTAGCGGGAGGGAAGAGCTCCTACGAGCAGTACTTC	CASSLVRLAGGKSSYEQYF
-	TRBV5-1	14	TRBD1	TRBJ2-2	TGCGCCAGCAGCTCCCAGGGGGTAACCGGGGAGCTGTTTTTT	CASSSQGVTGELFF
-	TRBV4-3	15	-	TRBJ2-7	TGCGCCAGCAGCCAAGGAACCACAGAGGGCTACGAGCAGTACTTC	CASSQGTTEGYEQYF
-	TRBV9	15	TRBD1	TRBJ2-7	TGTGCCAGCAGCGTAGGAGGGACAGGGGGTTACGAGCAGTACTTC	CASSVGGTGGYEQYF
-	TRBV7-9	14	-	TRBJ1-4	TGTGCCAGCAGCAATCAGGGGTTAAATGAAAAACTGTTTTTT	CASSNQGLNEKLFF
-	TRBV27	15	TRBD1	TRBJ1-1	TGTGCCAGCACTAGGACAGGGCTGGGGAACACTGAAGCTTTCTTT	CASTRTGLGNTEAFF
-	TRBV4-1	15	TRBD1	TRBJ1-2	TGCGCCAGCAGCCAACCCCGACAGGGGGCTCATGGCTACACCTTC	CASSQPRQGAHGYTF
-	TRBV29-1	14	-	TRBJ1-5	TGCAGCGTCGCTGGACAGAGTCGAGATCAGCCCCAGCATTTT	CSVAGQSRDQPQHF
-	TRBV5-1	11	-	TRBJ2-7	TGCGCCAGCAGCTCGGAGTACGAGCAGTACTTC	CASSSEYEQYF
-	TRBV5-6	13	TRBD1	TRBJ1-5	TGTGCCAGCAGCTTTCAGGGGGCGCGCCCCCAGCATTTT	CASSFQGARPQHF
-	TRBV19	13	TRBD1	TRBJ1-2	TGTGCCAGTAGTACTCGACAGGGTCTTGGCTACACCTTC	CASSTRQGLGYTF
-	TRBV4-1	15	-	TRBJ1-1	TGCGCCAGCAGCCCGGGGGGGCAGACGAACACTGAAGCTTTCTTT	CASSPGGQTNTEAFF
-	TRBV6-5	14	TRBD1	TRBJ1-4	TGTGCCAGCAGTCCCGGGACAGGGGATGAAAAACTGTTTTTT	CASSPGTGDEKLFF
-	TRBV4-3	15	-	TRBJ2-1	TGCGCCAGCAGCCAAGATCTCGGTAGTAACAATGAGCAGTTCTTC	CASSQDLGSNNEQFF
-	TRBV24-1	15	TRBD1	TRBJ1-1	TGTGCCACCAGTGATTCAAGACAGGGGCACACTGAAGCTTTCTTT	CATSDSRQGHTEAFF
-	TRBV6-2/TRBV6-3	15	TRBD1	TRBJ2-1	TGTGCCAGCAGTTACTTAGGGGGCAACTACAATGAGCAGTTCTTC	CASSYLGGNYNEQFF
-	TRBV18	15	-	TRBJ2-7	TGTGCCAGCTCAGGCCGGGGGTCGGGAGACTACGAGCAGTACTTC	CASSGRGSGDYEQYF
-	TRBV24-1	16	TRBD1	TRBJ2-2	TGTGCCACCAGTGACCCGGGACAGGGGGCGACAGGGGAGCTGTTTTTT	CATSDPGQGATGELFF
-	TRBV7-2	15	TRBD1	TRBJ1-1	TGTGCCAGCAGCTTAGGGAGGGGACAGAGTTCTGAAGCTTTCTTT	CASSLGRGQSSEAFF
once	TRBV2	21	TRBD1	TRBJ2-7	TGTGCCAGCAGTTCCCCTTCAGGACAGGGACCTAAGTGGTATGAGGGGTACGAGCAGTACTTC	CASSSPSGQGPKWYEGYEQYF
-	TRBV6-5	14	-	TRBJ1-1	TGTGCCAGCAGTTACGTGTTCGGTGACACTGAAGCTTTCTTT	CASSYVFGDTEAFF
-	TRBV12-3/TRBV12-4	13	-	TRBJ2-5	TGTGCCAGCAGCCCCCCAGAGGGAGAGACCCAGTACTTC	CASSPPEGETQYF
once	TRBV7-9	12	-	TRBJ2-5	TGTGCCAGCAGCTTCGGGGAAGAGACCCAGTACTTC	CASSFGEETQYF
few	TRBV11-3	14	TRBD1	TRBJ2-4	TGTGCCAGCAGTGATCAAGGACAGGGAGACATTCAGTACTTC	CASSDQGQGDIQYF
-	TRBV10-3	11	-	TRBJ1-6	TGTGCCATCGGGAGTAATTCACCCCTCCACTTT	CAIGSNSPLHF
-	TRBV19	15	TRBD1	TRBJ2-2	TGTGCCAGTAAATCCGGGACAGGGAACACCGGGGAGCTGTTTTTT	CASKSGTGNTGELFF
-	TRBV5-4	11	-	TRBJ2-5	TGTGCCAGCAGCTTAGCTGAGACCCAGTACTTC	CASSLAETQYF
-	TRBV11-2	12	-	TRBJ2-1	TGTGCCAGCAGCTTAGTTACTAATGAGCAGTTCTTC	CASSLVTNEQFF
once	TRBV5-4	16	-	TRBJ1-2	TGTGCCAGCACCAATTTTTATGAGGGCAGAGGTTATGGCTACACCTTC	CASTNFYEGRGYGYTF
few	TRBV20-1	11	-	TRBJ2-7	TGCAGTGCTAGACGGGGCTACGAGCAGTACTTC	CSARRGYEQYF
-	TRBV6-5	15	-	TRBJ2-7	TGTGCCAGCAGGGGGGGAAAGGGAGACTCCTACGAGCAGTACTTC	CASRGGKGDSYEQYF
-	TRBV5-1	13	-	TRBJ2-1	TGCGCCAGCAGCAACGAGCCTTACAATGAGCAGTTCTTC	CASSNEPYNEQFF
-	TRBV28	11	-	TRBJ1-2	TGTGCCAGCAGTTTACGGGGTGGCTACACCTTC	CASSLRGGYTF
-	TRBV25-1	13	-	TRBJ1-1	TGTGCCAGCAGCCTCGGGGGGAACACTGAAGCTTTCTTT	CASSLGGNTEAFF
-	TRBV7-8	16	TRBD1	TRBJ2-1	TGTGCCAGCAGCCACCAGGGGGAGAGTCCAATCAATGAGCAGTTCTTC	CASSHQGESPINEQFF
-	TRBV24-1	13	-	TRBJ2-5	TGTGCCACCAGTGGGAGCGGGCAAGAGACCCAGTACTTC	CATSGSGQETQYF